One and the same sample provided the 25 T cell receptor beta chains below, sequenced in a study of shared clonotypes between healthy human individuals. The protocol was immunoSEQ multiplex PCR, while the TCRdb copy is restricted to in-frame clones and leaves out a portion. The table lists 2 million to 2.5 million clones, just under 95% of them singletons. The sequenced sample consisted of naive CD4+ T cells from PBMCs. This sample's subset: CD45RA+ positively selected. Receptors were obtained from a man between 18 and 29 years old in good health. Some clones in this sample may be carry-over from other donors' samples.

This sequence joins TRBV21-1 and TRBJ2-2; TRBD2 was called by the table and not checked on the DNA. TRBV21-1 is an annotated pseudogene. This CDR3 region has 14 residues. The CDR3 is CADRLAGGKGELFF. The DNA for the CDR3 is TGTGCCGACCGACTAGCGGGAGGGAAGGGGGAGCTGTTTTTT.

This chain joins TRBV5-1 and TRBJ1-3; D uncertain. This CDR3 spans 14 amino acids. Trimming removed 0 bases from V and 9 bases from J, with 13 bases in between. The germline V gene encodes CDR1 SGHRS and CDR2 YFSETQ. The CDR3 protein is CASSLEAASTTIYF. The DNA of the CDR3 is TGCGCCAGCAGCTTGGAGGCAGCTTCTACCACCATATATTTT.

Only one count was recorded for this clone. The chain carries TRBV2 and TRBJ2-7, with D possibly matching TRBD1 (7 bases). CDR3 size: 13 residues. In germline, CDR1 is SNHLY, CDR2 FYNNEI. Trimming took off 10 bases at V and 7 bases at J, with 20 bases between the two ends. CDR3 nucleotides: TGTGCCACCGCGGGCCCAGGGGGAGGAGAGCAGTACTTC. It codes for CATAGPGGGEQYF.

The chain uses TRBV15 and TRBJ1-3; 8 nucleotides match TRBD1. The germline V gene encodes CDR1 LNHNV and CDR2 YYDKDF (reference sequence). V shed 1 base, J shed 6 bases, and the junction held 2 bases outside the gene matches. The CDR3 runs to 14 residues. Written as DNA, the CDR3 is TGTGCCACCAGCAGAGGGGGACAGGAAAACACCATATATTTT. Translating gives CATSRGGQENTIYF.

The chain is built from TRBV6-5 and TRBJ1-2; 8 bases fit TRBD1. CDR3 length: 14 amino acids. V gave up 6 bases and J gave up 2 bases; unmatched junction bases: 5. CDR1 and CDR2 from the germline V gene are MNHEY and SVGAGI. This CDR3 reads CASSPGQGNYGYTF. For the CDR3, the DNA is TGTGCCAGCAGCCCTGGACAGGGCAACTATGGCTACACCTTC.

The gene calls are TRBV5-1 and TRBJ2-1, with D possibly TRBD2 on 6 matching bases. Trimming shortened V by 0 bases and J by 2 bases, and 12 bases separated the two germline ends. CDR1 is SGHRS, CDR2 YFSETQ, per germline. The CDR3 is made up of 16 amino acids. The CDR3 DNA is TGCGCCAGCAGCTTGGGCGGGAATAAGGCCTACAATGAGCAGTTCTTC. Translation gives CASSLGGNKAYNEQFF.

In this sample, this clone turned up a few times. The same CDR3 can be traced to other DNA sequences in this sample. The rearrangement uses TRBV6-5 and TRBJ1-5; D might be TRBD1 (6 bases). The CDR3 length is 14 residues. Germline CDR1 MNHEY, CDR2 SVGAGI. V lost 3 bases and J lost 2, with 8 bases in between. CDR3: CASSYGGGNQPQHF. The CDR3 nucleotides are TGTGCCAGCAGTTATGGGGGCGGCAATCAGCCCCAGCATTTT.

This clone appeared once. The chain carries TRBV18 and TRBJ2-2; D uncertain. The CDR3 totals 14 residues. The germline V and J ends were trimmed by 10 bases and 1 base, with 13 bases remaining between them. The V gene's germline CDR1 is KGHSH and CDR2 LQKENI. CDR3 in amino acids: CANSPSQNTGELFF. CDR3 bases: TGTGCCAACTCGCCCAGTCAGAACACCGGGGAGCTGTTTTTT.

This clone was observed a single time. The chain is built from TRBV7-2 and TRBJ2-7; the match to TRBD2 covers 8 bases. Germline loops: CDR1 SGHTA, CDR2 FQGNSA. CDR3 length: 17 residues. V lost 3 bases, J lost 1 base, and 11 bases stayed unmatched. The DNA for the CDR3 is TGTGCCAGCAGCTTCTTCGTAGCGGGATTGATGTCCTACGAGCAGTACTTC. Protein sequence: CASSFFVAGLMSYEQYF. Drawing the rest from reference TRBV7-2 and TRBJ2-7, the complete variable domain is GAGVSQSPSNKVTEKGKDVELRCDPISGHTALYWYRQSLGQGLEFLIYFQGNSAPDKSGLPSDRFSAERTGGSVSTLTIQRTQQEDSAVYLCASSFFVAGLMSYEQYFGPGTRLTVT.

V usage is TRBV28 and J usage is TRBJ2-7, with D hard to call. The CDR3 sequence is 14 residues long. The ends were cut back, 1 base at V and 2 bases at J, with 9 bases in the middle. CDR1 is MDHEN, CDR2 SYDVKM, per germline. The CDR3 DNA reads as TGTGCCAGCAGTTTATTTCAGGTTGCCTACGAGCAGTACTTC. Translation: CASSLFQVAYEQYF.

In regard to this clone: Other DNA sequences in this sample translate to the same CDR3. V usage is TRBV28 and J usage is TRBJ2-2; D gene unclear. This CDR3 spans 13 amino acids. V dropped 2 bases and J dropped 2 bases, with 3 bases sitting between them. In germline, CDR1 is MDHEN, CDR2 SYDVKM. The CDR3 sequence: CASSLRNTGELFF. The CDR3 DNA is TGTGCCAGCAGTTTACGAAACACCGGGGAGCTGTTTTTT.

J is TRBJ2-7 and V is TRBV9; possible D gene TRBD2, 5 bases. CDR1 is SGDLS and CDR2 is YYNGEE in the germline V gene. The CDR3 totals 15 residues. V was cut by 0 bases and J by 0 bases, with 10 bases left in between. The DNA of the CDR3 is TGTGCCAGCAGCGTAGGAGCGGTGCCCTCCTACGAGCAGTACTTC. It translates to CASSVGAVPSYEQYF. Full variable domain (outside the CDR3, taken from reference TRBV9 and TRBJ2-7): DSGVTQTPKHLITATGQRVTLRCSPRSGDLSVYWYQQSLDQGLQFLIQYYNGEERAKGNILERFSAQQFPDLHSELNLSSLELGDSALYFCASSVGAVPSYEQYFGPGTRLTVT.

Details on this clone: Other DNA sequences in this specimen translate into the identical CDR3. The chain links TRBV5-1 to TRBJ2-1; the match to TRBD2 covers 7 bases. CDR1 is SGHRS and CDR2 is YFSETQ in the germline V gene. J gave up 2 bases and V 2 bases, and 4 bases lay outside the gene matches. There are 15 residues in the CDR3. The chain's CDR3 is CASSLAGLAYNEQFF. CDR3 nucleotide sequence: TGCGCCAGCAGCTTAGCGGGATTAGCCTACAATGAGCAGTTCTTC. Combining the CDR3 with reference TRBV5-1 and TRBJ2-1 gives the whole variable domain KAGVTQTPRYLIKTRGQQVTLSCSPISGHRSVSWYQQTPGQGLQFLFEYFSETQRNKGNFPGRFSGRQFSNSRSEMNVSTLELGDSALYLCASSLAGLAYNEQFFGPGTRLTVL.

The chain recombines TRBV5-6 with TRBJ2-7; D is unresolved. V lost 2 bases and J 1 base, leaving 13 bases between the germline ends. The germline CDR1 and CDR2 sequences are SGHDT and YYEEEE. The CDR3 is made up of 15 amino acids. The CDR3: CASSFRKGLSYEQYF. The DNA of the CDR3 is TGTGCCAGCAGCTTTCGAAAAGGGCTGTCCTACGAGCAGTACTTC.

The CDR3 protein is CASRALMSSGNTIYF. In DNA form, the CDR3 reads TGCGCCAGCCGCGCCCTGATGAGCTCTGGAAACACCATATATTTT. This rearrangement joins TRBV5-1 to TRBJ1-3; D is unclear. Per germline, CDR1 SGHRS and CDR2 YFSETQ. V lost 7 bases to trimming and J lost 0 bases, with 14 bases between them. The CDR3 consists of 15 residues.

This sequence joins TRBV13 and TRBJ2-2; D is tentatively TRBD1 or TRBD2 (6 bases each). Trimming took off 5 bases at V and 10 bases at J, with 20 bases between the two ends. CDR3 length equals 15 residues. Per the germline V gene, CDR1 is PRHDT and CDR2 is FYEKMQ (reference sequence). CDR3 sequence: CASSADGTTGEELFF. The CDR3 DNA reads TGTGCCAGCAGCGCGGACGGGACAACGGGAGAGGAGCTGTTTTTT.

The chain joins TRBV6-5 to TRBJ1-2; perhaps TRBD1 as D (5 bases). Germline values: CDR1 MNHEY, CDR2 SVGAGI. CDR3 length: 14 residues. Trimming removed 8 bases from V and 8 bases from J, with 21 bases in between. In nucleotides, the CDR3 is TGTGCCAGCTGGGTTGAGGGGCTGGCTGGAGGCTACACCTTC. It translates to CASWVEGLAGGYTF.

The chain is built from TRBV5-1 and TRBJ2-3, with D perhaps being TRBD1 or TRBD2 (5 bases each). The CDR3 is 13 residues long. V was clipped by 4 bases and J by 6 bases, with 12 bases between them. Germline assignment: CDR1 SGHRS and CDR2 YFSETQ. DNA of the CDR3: TGCGCCAGCAGCCCCGGGGCGACGGATACGCAGTATTTT. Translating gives CASSPGATDTQYF.

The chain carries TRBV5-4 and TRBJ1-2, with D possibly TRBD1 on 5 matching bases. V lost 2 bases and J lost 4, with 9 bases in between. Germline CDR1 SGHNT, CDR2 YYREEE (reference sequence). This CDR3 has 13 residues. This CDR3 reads CASSFSGGYGYTF. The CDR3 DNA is TGTGCCAGCAGCTTCTCGGGGGGCTATGGCTACACCTTC.

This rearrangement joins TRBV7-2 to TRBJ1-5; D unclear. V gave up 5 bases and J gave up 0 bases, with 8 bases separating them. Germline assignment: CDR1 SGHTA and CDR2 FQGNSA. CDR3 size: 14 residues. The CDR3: CASSDTNSNQPQHF. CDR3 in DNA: TGTGCCAGCAGCGATACAAATAGCAATCAGCCCCAGCATTTT.

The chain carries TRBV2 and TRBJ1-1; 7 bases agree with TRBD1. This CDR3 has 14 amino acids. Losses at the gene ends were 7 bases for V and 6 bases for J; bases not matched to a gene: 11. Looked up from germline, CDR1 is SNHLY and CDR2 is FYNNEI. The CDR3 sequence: CASTVESGGPEAFF. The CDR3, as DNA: TGTGCCAGCACAGTGGAGTCAGGGGGTCCTGAAGCTTTCTTT.

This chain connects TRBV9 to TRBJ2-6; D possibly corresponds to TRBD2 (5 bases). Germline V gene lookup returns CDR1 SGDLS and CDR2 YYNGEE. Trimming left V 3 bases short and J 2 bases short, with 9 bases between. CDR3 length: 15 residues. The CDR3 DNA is TGTGCCAGCAGCGCGCTCGGGGCTGGGGCCAACGTCCTGACTTTC. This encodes CASSALGAGANVLTF.

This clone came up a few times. This CDR3 reads CASSGQGRYSGANVLTF. Here the CDR3 DNA reads TGTGCCAGCAGTGGACAGGGGCGTTACTCTGGGGCCAACGTCCTGACTTTC. The gene calls are TRBV28 and TRBJ2-6, with 9 bases that match TRBD1. V dropped 5 bases and J dropped 0; count of bases not matched to a gene: 5. The germline V gene has CDR1 MDHEN and CDR2 SYDVKM. This CDR3 spans 17 amino acids.

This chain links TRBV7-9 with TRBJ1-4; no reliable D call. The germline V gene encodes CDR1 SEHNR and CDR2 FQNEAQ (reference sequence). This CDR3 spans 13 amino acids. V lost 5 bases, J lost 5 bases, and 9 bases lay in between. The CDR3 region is CASSPTENEKLFF. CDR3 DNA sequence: TGTGCCAGCAGCCCCACAGAGAATGAAAAACTGTTTTTT.

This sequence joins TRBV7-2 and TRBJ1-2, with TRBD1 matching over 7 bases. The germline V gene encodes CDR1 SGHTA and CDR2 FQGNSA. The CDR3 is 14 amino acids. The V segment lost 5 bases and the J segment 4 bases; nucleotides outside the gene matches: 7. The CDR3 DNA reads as TGTGCCAGCAGCCAGGGGGACACGATCTATGGCTACACCTTC. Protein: CASSQGDTIYGYTF.